The 25 T cell receptor beta chains below all came from one sample that was sequenced in a study of blood T cell repertoires in COVID-19. Here immunoSEQ multiplex PCR was the method, and the copy in TCRdb shows in-frame clones only, minus some. The sample shows approximately 92,000 clones, 80% to 85% of them seen only once. Sequenced: peripheral blood. The source is a man in his 60s with acute or convalescent COVID-19.

This clone was detected only once. The chain employs TRBV6-2 or TRBV6-3 and TRBJ2-7; D unresolved. Germline V gene sequence: CDR1 MNHEY, CDR2 SVGEGT. The CDR3 is 15 amino acids. V was clipped by 5 bases and J by 2 bases, with 16 bases between them. The CDR3 loop reads CASSPGSDGTYEQYV. CDR3 nucleotide sequence: TGTGCCAGCAGTCCCGGGTCCGACGGAACCTACGAGCAGTACGTC.

The chain is built from TRBV4-3 and TRBJ2-2; D is perhaps TRBD1 (6 bases). CDR1 LGHNA and CDR2 YSLEER come from the germline V gene. CDR3 size: 16 residues. With 0 bases removed from V and 7 bases from J, the gap between germline ends came to 15 bases. CDR3 residues: CASSQEGYRAGGELFF. CDR3 DNA: TGCGCCAGCAGCCAAGAGGGTTACAGGGCGGGCGGGGAGCTGTTTTTT.

The chain couples TRBV5-4 to TRBJ2-7, with D uncertain. This CDR3 is 12 amino acids long. CDR1 is SGHNT, CDR2 YYREEE, per germline (reference sequence). V dropped 0 bases and J dropped 3 bases, with 4 bases sitting between them. As DNA, the CDR3 is TGTGCCAGCAGCTTGGGTCTCTACGAGCAGTACTTC. It translates to CASSLGLYEQYF.

Here the CDR3 reads CASSPTPLGYNEQFF. CDR3 bases: TGTGCCAGCAGCCCAACTCCTCTAGGTTACAATGAGCAGTTCTTC. This chain links TRBV7-2 with TRBJ2-1, with D uncertain. Germline CDR1 and CDR2: SGHTA and FQGNSA. The CDR3 loop spans 15 amino acids. The germline V and J ends were trimmed by 5 bases and 4 bases, with 15 bases remaining between them.

V is TRBV27 and J is TRBJ1-1; D remains unclear. The germline gives CDR1 MNHEY, CDR2 SMNVEV (reference sequence). V lost 3 bases, J lost 1 base, and 6 bases lay in between. CDR3 size: 13 residues. CDR3 DNA: TGTGCCAGCAGTTTTTACAAGAACACTGAAGCTTTCTTT. Its translation: CASSFYKNTEAFF.

This chain connects TRBV4-1 to TRBJ2-5, with 8 bases identical to TRBD1. The germline V gene encodes CDR1 MGHRA and CDR2 YSYEKL. J lost 4 bases, V lost 4 bases, and 2 bases had no gene match. The CDR3 is 13 amino acids. The CDR3 nucleotides read TGCGCCAGCAGCCTACAGGGGGGAGAGACCCAGTACTTC. This encodes CASSLQGGETQYF.

The J gene is TRBJ1-5, the V gene TRBV6-2 or TRBV6-3; D remains ambiguous. The CDR3 has 15 residues. Germline CDR1 and CDR2: MNHEY and SVGEGT. Trimming cost V 0 bases and J 7 bases, with 13 bases left between them. The CDR3 region has the DNA TGTGCCAGCAGTTACTCGAGTCCAACTGAACAGCCCCAGCATTTT. This gives the protein CASSYSSPTEQPQHF.

This clone has more than one count but fewer than ten. The CDR3 sequence: CASSAPSGQGALGYTF. As DNA, the CDR3 is TGTGCCAGCAGTGCCCCCTCGGGACAGGGGGCTCTAGGCTACACCTTC. V and J are TRBV28 and TRBJ1-2, with 12 bases identical to TRBD1. The CDR3 contains 16 residues. The V segment lost 5 bases and the J segment 8 bases; nucleotides outside the gene matches: 12. The germline V gene encodes CDR1 MDHEN and CDR2 SYDVKM.

The sample holds a few counts of this clone. The chain is built from TRBV18 and TRBJ1-2, with D tentatively TRBD1 (5 bases). Trimming took 5 bases from V and 5 from J, leaving 21 bases between them. CDR3 length: 16 residues. Germline lookup yields CDR1 KGHSH and CDR2 LQKENI. The CDR3, as DNA: TGTGCCAGCTCAACCCAGGCGGGGCAGGGTAATTATGGCTACACCTTC. Protein product: CASSTQAGQGNYGYTF.

This rearrangement joins TRBV25-1 to TRBJ2-5, with D perhaps TRBD1 (5 bases). Germline V gives CDR1 MGHDK, CDR2 SYGVNS. The CDR3 extends over 15 amino acids. The V end was cut by 2 bases, the J end by 0 bases, with 10 bases between. The CDR3 is CASSEDRLYQETQYF. The CDR3 region has the DNA TGTGCCAGCAGTGAAGACAGATTGTACCAAGAGACCCAGTACTTC.

The chain joins TRBV11-3 to TRBJ2-3, with 10 nucleotides matching TRBD1. The CDR3 has 15 residues. V shed 5 bases and J 4 bases; nucleotides not matched to a gene: 6. The germline V gene has CDR1 SGHNT and CDR2 YENEEA. The CDR3 spells CASSPGTGAADTQYF. DNA of the CDR3: TGTGCCAGCAGCCCCGGGACAGGGGCGGCAGATACGCAGTATTTT.

The chain employs TRBV29-1 and TRBJ1-2; weak D call: TRBD1 (6 bases). This CDR3 is 13 amino acids long. CDR1 and CDR2 from the germline V gene are SQVTM and ANQGSEA. V dropped 4 bases and J dropped 4 bases, with 13 bases sitting between them. This CDR3 reads CSVGTGSRYGYTF. The CDR3 DNA follows: TGCAGCGTTGGTACAGGGAGCCGCTATGGCTACACCTTC.

Here the CDR3 reads CAGQKTGNTEAFF. DNA for the CDR3: TGTGCCGGCCAAAAAACAGGGAATACTGAAGCTTTCTTT. The rearrangement uses TRBV30 and TRBJ1-1; a weak D match, TRBD1 (6 bases). V gave up 8 bases and J gave up 5 bases, with 18 bases separating them. The CDR3 runs to 13 residues. CDR1 and CDR2 (germline): GTSNPN, SVGIG (reference sequence).

The gene calls are TRBV27 and TRBJ2-6; D uncertain. CDR1 is MNHEY, CDR2 SMNVEV, per germline (reference sequence). The CDR3 spans 15 residues. Trimming took off 4 bases at V and 0 bases at J, with 7 bases between the two ends. The CDR3 nucleotides are TGTGCCAGCAGTTCAGGTTTCTCTGGGGCCAACGTCCTGACTTTC. The encoded protein is CASSSGFSGANVLTF. The whole variable domain, filled in from reference TRBV27 and TRBJ2-6, reads EAQVTQNPRYLITVTGKKLTVTCSQNMNHEYMSWYRQDPGLGLRQIYYSMNVEVTDKGDVPEGYKVSRKEKRNFPLILESPSPNQTSLYFCASSSGFSGANVLTFGAGSRLTVL.

The V and J genes are TRBV30 and TRBJ1-5; a possible D gene is TRBD1 (5 bases). The germline V gene encodes CDR1 GTSNPN and CDR2 SVGIG (reference sequence). The CDR3 loop spans 14 amino acids. Trimming removed 1 base from V and 6 bases from J, with 13 bases in between. The CDR3 here is CAWSASVGRQPQHF. In nucleotides, the CDR3 is TGTGCCTGGAGTGCCTCGGTGGGGCGTCAGCCCCAGCATTTT.

The chain uses TRBV29-1 and TRBJ1-2; 9 positions match TRBD1. Per germline, CDR1 SQVTM and CDR2 ANQGSEA. The CDR3 has 14 residues. J lost 6 bases, V lost 6 bases, and 11 bases had no gene match. The CDR3 nucleotides are TGCAGCGTCGTGATGGGACAGGGTCTTCATGGCTACACCTTC. Residues: CSVVMGQGLHGYTF.

The chain uses TRBV6-6 and TRBJ2-1; tentatively, D is TRBD2 (5 bases). This CDR3 has 12 amino acids. Trimming left V 7 bases short and J 6 bases short, with 10 bases between. Per germline, CDR1 MNHNY and CDR2 SVGAGI (reference sequence). CDR3: CASKGEGNEQFF. The CDR3 bases are TGTGCCAGCAAAGGAGAGGGCAATGAGCAGTTCTTC.

This chain uses TRBV12-5 with TRBJ2-1, with 10 bases lining up with TRBD2. The J segment lost 0 bases and the V segment lost 5 bases, leaving 13 bases of the junction unmatched. Germline V gene sequence: CDR1 LGHNT, CDR2 FRNRAP. CDR3 length: 19 residues. CDR3 in DNA: TGTGCTAGTGGTCCTGGCGGGCTAGCGGGAGTGATCTCCTACAATGAGCAGTTCTTC. Protein: CASGPGGLAGVISYNEQFF.

The chain couples TRBV19 to TRBJ2-3; 9 bases are shared with TRBD2. From germline, CDR1 is LNHDA and CDR2 SQIVND (reference sequence). Losses at the gene ends were 8 bases for V and 4 bases for J; bases not matched to a gene: 4. This CDR3 region has 13 residues. The CDR3: CASGAGGPDTQYF. The CDR3, as DNA: TGTGCCAGTGGGGCGGGGGGGCCAGATACGCAGTATTTT.

The gene calls are TRBV5-1 and TRBJ1-3; possible D gene TRBD1, 5 bases. CDR1 and CDR2 (germline): SGHRS, YFSETQ. The CDR3 is 15 residues long. Trimming pared 4 bases from V and 1 base from J, leaving 12 bases between. The CDR3 loop reads CASSLPRDSGNTIYF. DNA for the CDR3: TGCGCCAGCAGCCTACCCAGGGATTCTGGAAACACCATATATTTT.

The rearrangement links TRBV10-3 to TRBJ2-5, with TRBD2 identical over 10 bases. CDR3 length equals 14 residues. The germline gives CDR1 ENHRY, CDR2 SYGVKD. Trimming removed 4 bases from V and 4 bases from J; junction bases left unmatched: 3. CDR3 sequence reads: CAISASGSGETQYF. DNA for the CDR3: TGTGCCATCAGTGCTAGCGGGAGTGGAGAGACCCAGTACTTC.

On this clone itself: Different DNA sequences within this sample yield the same CDR3. The gene calls are TRBV11-3 and TRBJ2-7, with D unresolved. The germline gives CDR1 SGHNT, CDR2 YENEEA. The CDR3 has 13 residues. Deletions cut 4 bases from V and 0 bases from J, with 7 bases between. CDR3 amino acids: CASSYDNSYEQYV. In nucleotides, the CDR3 is TGTGCCAGCAGCTATGACAACTCCTACGAGCAGTACGTC.

This chain links TRBV2 with TRBJ2-7; 8 bases match TRBD1. J lost 2 bases, V lost 5 bases, and 8 bases had no gene match. Germline loops: CDR1 SNHLY, CDR2 FYNNEI. The CDR3 is made up of 15 amino acids. Here the CDR3 reads CASSLTGGGTYEQYF. The CDR3 nucleotides are TGTGCCAGCAGTTTAACAGGGGGTGGAACCTACGAGCAGTACTTC.

The rearrangement uses TRBV3-1 (or the pseudogene TRBV3-2) and TRBJ1-6; D possibly corresponds to TRBD1 (5 bases). Germline V gene lookup returns CDR1 LGHDT and CDR2 YNNKEL (reference sequence). With 3 bases removed from V and 6 bases from J, the gap between germline ends came to 9 bases. The CDR3 runs 14 residues. This CDR3 is CASSHGQLNSPLHF. Written as DNA, the CDR3 is TGTGCCAGCAGCCACGGACAACTTAATTCACCCCTCCACTTT.

The chain couples TRBV5-1 to TRBJ2-5; TRBD2 agrees at 7 bases. Trimming at V came to 7 bases and at J to 5 bases, leaving 8 bases not matched to a gene. Germline lookup yields CDR1 SGHRS and CDR2 YFSETQ. CDR3 length: 13 amino acids. Written as DNA, the CDR3 is TGCGCCAGCTCATGGGGGGGAGTGGAGACCCAGTACTTC. This codes for CASSWGGVETQYF. The variable domain in full, completed from reference TRBV5-1 and TRBJ2-5, reads KAGVTQTPRYLIKTRGQQVTLSCSPISGHRSVSWYQQTPGQGLQFLFEYFSETQRNKGNFPGRFSGRQFSNSRSEMNVSTLELGDSALYLCASSWGGVETQYFGPGTRLLVL.